One and the same sample provided the 3 T cell receptor beta chains below, sequenced in a study of OX40 agonist ivuxolimab in advanced cancers. Sequenced by immunoSEQ multiplex PCR; TCRdb stores in-frame clones only, minus some. The sample shows around 43,000 clones, roughly 86% of them seen only once. The sequencing here drew on CD4+ or CD8+ T cells sorted from blood, taken in a trial of the OX40 agonist ivuxolimab. The receptors stem from an adult with an advanced solid tumor such as melanoma, head and neck, liver or kidney cancer.

The J gene is TRBJ2-7, the V gene TRBV29-1; the match to TRBD2 covers 8 bases. In germline, CDR1 is SQVTM, CDR2 ANQGSEA. J lost 4 bases, V lost 6 bases, and 8 bases had no gene match. The CDR3 covers 13 residues. The CDR3 sequence: CSVNSGDRYEQYF. The DNA for the CDR3 is TGCAGCGTGAATAGCGGGGATCGGTACGAGCAGTACTTC.

The rearrangement joins TRBV15 to TRBJ1-2; no firm D call. This CDR3 has 12 amino acids. From germline, CDR1 is LNHNV and CDR2 YYDKDF (reference sequence). Trimming removed 0 bases at V and 7 bases at J, with 6 bases between. The CDR3 here is CATSRDQVGYTF. As DNA, the CDR3 is TGTGCCACCAGCAGAGATCAGGTTGGCTACACCTTC. The full variable domain, its missing parts supplied by reference TRBV15 and TRBJ1-2, is DAMVIQNPRYQVTQFGKPVTLSCSQTLNHNVMYWYQQKSSQAPKLLFHYYDKDFNNEADTPDNFQSRRPNTSFCFLDIRSPGLGDTAMYLCATSRDQVGYTFGSGTRLTVV.

This clone is termed medium-sized. The chain recombines TRBV11-1 with TRBJ2-7; weak D call: TRBD1 (5 bases). Germline CDR1 is SGHAT and CDR2 is FQDESV (reference sequence). The CDR3 has 14 residues. V was cut by 2 bases and J by 5 bases, with 13 bases left in between. As DNA, the CDR3 is TGTGCCAGCAGCTTACTGGCAGGGCGCCACGAGCAGTACTTC. It specifies CASSLLAGRHEQYF. Combining the CDR3 with reference TRBV11-1 and TRBJ2-7 gives the whole variable domain EAEVAQSPRYKITEKSQAVAFWCDPISGHATLYWYRQILGQGPELLVQFQDESVVDDSQLPKDRFSAERLKGVDSTLKIQPAELGDSAMYLCASSLLAGRHEQYFGPGTRLTVT.